This paragraph covers one T cell receptor (beta chain) sequence. What it binds is unknown. Donors were healthy Caucasian individuals from Russia aged about 6 to 90. No fewer than 7 million PBMCs went into each sample. The data originate from a study of blood T cells in healthy people across ages. Study-wide findings and caveats: TCR beta diversity tracked closely with naive T cell percentage.

Then a second PCR, running about 7 to 11 cycles, was carried out with a sample-barcoded 5' primer and a J-beta primer mix. Researchers report that a template-switch adaptor with 12 random nucleotides tagged each cDNA molecule. TCRdb used MiXCR to reprocess the 5' RACE reads, holding one entry per CDR3 protein. The data show about 1.6 million distinct CDR3 sequences, roughly 32% seen once. The clonotype comes from a woman between 25 and 40 years old in good health. Sequencing input: blood.

DNA of the CDR3: TGCAGTGCTAGTCGGACAGCTAACTATGGCTACACCTTC. Protein: CSASRTANYGYTF. The chain joins TRBV20-1 to TRBJ1-2, with D possibly matching TRBD1 (6 bases). This CDR3 spans 13 amino acids. The germline V gene has CDR1 DFQATT and CDR2 SNEGSKA (reference sequence). V was pared by 3 bases and J by 0 bases, with 8 bases between.